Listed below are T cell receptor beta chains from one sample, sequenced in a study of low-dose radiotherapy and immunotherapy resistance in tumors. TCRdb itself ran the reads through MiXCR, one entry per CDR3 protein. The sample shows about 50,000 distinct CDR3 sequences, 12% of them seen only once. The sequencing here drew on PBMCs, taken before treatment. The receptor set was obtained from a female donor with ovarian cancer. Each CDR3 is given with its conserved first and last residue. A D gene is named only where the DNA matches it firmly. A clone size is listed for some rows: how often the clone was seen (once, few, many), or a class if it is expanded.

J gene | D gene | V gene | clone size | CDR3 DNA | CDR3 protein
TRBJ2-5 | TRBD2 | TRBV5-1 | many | TGCGCCAGCAGCTTGGCCGGGGGGAACCGAGAGACCCAGTACTTC | CASSLAGGNRETQYF
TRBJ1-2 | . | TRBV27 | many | TGTGCCAGCAGAGATCCCGGACGGGCTAACTATGGCTACACCTTC | CASRDPGRANYGYTF
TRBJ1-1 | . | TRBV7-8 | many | TGTGCCAGCAGCGGGGGGGCGAGCCCTGAAGCTTTCTTT | CASSGGASPEAFF
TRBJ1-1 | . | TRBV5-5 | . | TGTGCCAGCAGCTTTCTGGGAGGTAACACTGAAGCTTTCTTT | CASSFLGGNTEAFF
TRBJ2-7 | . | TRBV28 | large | TGTGCCAGCAGGGCGCAGGGGAGCCTCTACGAGCAGTACTTC | CASRAQGSLYEQYF
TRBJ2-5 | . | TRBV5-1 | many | TGCGCCAGCAGCTTGATTGCAGGGGAGGGTGAGACCCAGTACTTC | CASSLIAGEGETQYF
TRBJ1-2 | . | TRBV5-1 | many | TGCGCCAGCAGCGCGGGGACCAACTATGGCTACACCTTC | CASSAGTNYGYTF
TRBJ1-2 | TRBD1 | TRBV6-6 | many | TGTGCCAGCAGACCCACAGGGGGGCAATATGGCTACACCTTC | CASRPTGGQYGYTF
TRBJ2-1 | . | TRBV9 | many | TGTGCCAGCAGCGTCCAGGGGGGGGGCACCCACAATGAGCAGTTCTTC | CASSVQGGGTHNEQFF
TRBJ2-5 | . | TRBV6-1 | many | TGTGCCAGCAGTGAAGCGCCCCTGGGAGAGACCCAGTACTTC | CASSEAPLGETQYF
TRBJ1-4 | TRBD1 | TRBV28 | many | TGTGCCAGCAGAATCTTGACAGGGGCTAATGAAAAACTGTTTTTT | CASRILTGANEKLFF
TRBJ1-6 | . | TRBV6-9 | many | TGTGCCCCCCCGGGGGAAACAGCCGATAATTCACCCCTCCACTTT | CAPPGETADNSPLHF
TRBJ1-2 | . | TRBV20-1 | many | TGCAGTGCTAGAGAAGATGGCGGGAGGGACTATGGCTACACCTTC | CSAREDGGRDYGYTF
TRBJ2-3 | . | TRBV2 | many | TGTGCCAGCAGTTGGGGACTTGGAGATACGCAGTATTTT | CASSWGLGDTQYF
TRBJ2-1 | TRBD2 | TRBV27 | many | TGTGCCAGCCTCCAGGCCGGGGGGGCCTACAATGAGCAGTTCTTC | CASLQAGGAYNEQFF
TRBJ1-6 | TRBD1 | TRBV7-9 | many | TGTGCCAGCAGCCACAGACAGGGGATCGGTTCACCCCTCCACTTT | CASSHRQGIGSPLHF